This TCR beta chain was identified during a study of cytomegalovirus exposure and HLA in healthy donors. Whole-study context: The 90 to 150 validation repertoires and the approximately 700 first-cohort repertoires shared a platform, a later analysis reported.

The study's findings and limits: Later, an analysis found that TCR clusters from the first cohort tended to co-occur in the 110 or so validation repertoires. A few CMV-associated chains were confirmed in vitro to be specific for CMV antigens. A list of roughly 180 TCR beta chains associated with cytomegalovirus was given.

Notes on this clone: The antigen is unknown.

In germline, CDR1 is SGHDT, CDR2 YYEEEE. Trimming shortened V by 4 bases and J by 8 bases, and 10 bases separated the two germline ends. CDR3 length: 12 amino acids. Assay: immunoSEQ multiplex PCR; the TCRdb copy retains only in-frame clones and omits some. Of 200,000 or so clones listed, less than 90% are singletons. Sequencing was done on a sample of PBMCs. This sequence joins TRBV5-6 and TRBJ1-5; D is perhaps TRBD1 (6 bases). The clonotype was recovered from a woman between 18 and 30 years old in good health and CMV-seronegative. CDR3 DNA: TGTGCCAGCAGCCGAGCAGGGGAGCCCCAGCATTTT. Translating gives CASSRAGEPQHF.